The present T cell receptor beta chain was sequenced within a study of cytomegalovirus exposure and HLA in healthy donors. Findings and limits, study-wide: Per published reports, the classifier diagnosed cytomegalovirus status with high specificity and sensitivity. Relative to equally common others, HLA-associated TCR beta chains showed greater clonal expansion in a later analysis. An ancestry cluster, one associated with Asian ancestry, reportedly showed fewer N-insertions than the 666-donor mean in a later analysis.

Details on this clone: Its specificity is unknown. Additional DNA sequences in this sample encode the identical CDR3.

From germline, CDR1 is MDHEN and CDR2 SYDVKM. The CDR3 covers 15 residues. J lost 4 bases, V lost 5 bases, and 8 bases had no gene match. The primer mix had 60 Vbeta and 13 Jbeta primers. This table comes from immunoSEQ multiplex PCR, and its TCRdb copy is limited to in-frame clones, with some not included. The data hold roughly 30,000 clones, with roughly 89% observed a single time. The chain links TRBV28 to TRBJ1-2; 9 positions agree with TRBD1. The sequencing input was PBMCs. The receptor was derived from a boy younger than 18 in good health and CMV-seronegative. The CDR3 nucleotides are TGTGCCAGCAGTCCCCTGGACAGGGGCGCCTATGGCTACACCTTC. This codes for CASSPLDRGAYGYTF.